The 20 T cell receptor beta chains below all came from one sample that was sequenced in a study of blood T cell repertoires in COVID-19. TCRdb's copy holds only in-frame clones and misses some; the assay was immunoSEQ multiplex PCR. The sample has roughly 60,000 clones; roughly 80% are singletons. Material: peripheral blood. These receptors all stem from a man aged 45-65 years with COVID-19, enrolled during active disease.

The V and J genes are TRBV7-8 and TRBJ2-3, with 7 bases lining up with TRBD2. The CDR3 covers 14 residues. CDR1 is SGHVS, CDR2 FQNEAQ, per germline. V lost 5 bases to trimming and J lost 6 bases; unmatched junction nucleotides: 8. The CDR3: CASSRAGLADTQYF. CDR3 bases: TGTGCCAGCAGCCGAGCGGGACTCGCGGATACGCAGTATTTT.

The genes are TRBV7-9 and TRBJ2-3, with a possible D match to TRBD2 (5 bases). V was clipped by 6 bases and J by 1 base, with 11 bases between them. Germline CDR1 SEHNR, CDR2 FQNEAQ (reference sequence). CDR3 length equals 14 residues. The CDR3 reads CASSPSLGTDTQYF. The CDR3 DNA reads TGTGCCAGCAGTCCTTCACTAGGCACAGATACGCAGTATTTT.

This chain connects TRBV11-2 to TRBJ2-7, with a tentative D call TRBD2 (6 bases). CDR3 size: 15 residues. Germline-derived CDR1 and CDR2 are SGHAT and FQNNGV. Trimming removed 2 bases at V and 6 bases at J, with 17 bases between. CDR3 nucleotides: TGTGCCAGCAGCTTAATCCAGGGCCAAGCGGGCGAGCAGTACTTC. Its translation: CASSLIQGQAGEQYF.

The rearrangement joins TRBV2 to TRBJ2-1; 11 bases map to TRBD2. The germline V gene has CDR1 SNHLY and CDR2 FYNNEI. This CDR3 region has 14 residues. Trimming cost V 5 bases and J 6 bases; bases outside gene matches: 3. The CDR3 nucleotides read TGTGCCAGCAGTACTAGCGGGAGAGGCAATGAGCAGTTCTTC. It encodes CASSTSGRGNEQFF.

In its sample, this clone was seen once. The chain uses TRBV27 and TRBJ2-7, with D hard to call. The V end was cut by 4 bases, the J end by 2 bases, with 9 bases between. The germline CDR1 and CDR2 sequences are MNHEY and SMNVEV (reference sequence). The CDR3 runs 13 residues. CDR3 nucleotide sequence: TGTGCCAGCAGTTCTCGAACAACCTACGAGCAGTACTTC. Translation gives CASSSRTTYEQYF.

J is TRBJ1-2 and V is TRBV19, with TRBD1 matching over 9 bases. This CDR3 contains 14 residues. The V segment lost 5 bases and the J segment 5 bases; nucleotides outside the gene matches: 6. The germline CDR1 and CDR2 sequences are LNHDA and SQIVND (reference sequence). The CDR3 loop is CASSPGQGKYGYTF. The CDR3 DNA follows: TGTGCCAGTAGTCCGGGACAGGGAAAGTATGGCTACACCTTC. The full variable domain, with the rest looked up from reference TRBV19 and TRBJ1-2, is DGGITQSPKYLFRKEGQNVTLSCEQNLNHDAMYWYRQDPGQGLRLIYYSQIVNDFQKGDIAEGYSVSREKKESFPLTVTSAQKNPTAFYLCASSPGQGKYGYTFGSGTRLTVV.

The chain uses TRBV6-5 and TRBJ1-6; 7 positions match TRBD1. The CDR3 has 13 residues. V shed 7 bases and J 7 bases; nucleotides not matched to a gene: 4. Germline V CDR1 and CDR2: MNHEY, SVGAGI. The CDR3 loop is CASTGTVNSPLHF. The CDR3 bases are TGTGCCAGCACCGGGACAGTCAATTCACCCCTCCACTTT.

The V gene is TRBV4-3, the J gene TRBJ2-1, with TRBD2 matching over 11 bases. The CDR3 loop spans 19 amino acids. The germline gives CDR1 LGHNA, CDR2 YSLEER. V shed 0 bases, J shed 3 bases, and the junction held 10 bases outside the gene matches. The DNA of the CDR3 is TGCGCCAGCAGCCAAGAGTCTAGCGGGAGGACGACAAGCTACAATGAGCAGTTCTTC. Its translation: CASSQESSGRTTSYNEQFF.

The chain recombines TRBV5-4 with TRBJ2-3, with no clear D. Germline V lookup: CDR1 SGHNT, CDR2 YYREEE (reference sequence). V dropped 10 bases and J dropped 5 bases, with 17 bases sitting between them. The CDR3 runs to 13 residues. In DNA form, the CDR3 reads TGTGCCTTGAAGGCGGATCTGCTAGATACGCAGTATTTT. Protein product: CALKADLLDTQYF.

V and J are TRBV4-1 and TRBJ1-2, with TRBD1 as a possible D gene (5 bases). Per the germline V gene, CDR1 is MGHRA and CDR2 is YSYEKL. This CDR3 is built from 13 residues. V dropped 1 base and J dropped 7 bases, with 10 bases sitting between them. This chain's CDR3 is CASSQVQGAGYTF. The CDR3 region has the DNA TGCGCCAGCAGCCAAGTCCAGGGTGCTGGCTACACCTTC.

This clone was counted between two and nine times. The V call is TRBV28, the J call TRBJ1-1; 7 positions agree with TRBD1. This CDR3 comprises 15 residues. Losses at the gene ends were 5 bases for V and 4 bases for J; bases not matched to a gene: 10. Germline-derived CDR1 and CDR2 are MDHEN and SYDVKM. Here the CDR3 DNA reads TGTGCCAGCAGTACTTACAGGGGACGGGGCACTGAAGCTTTCTTT. Amino acids: CASSTYRGRGTEAFF.

This chain uses TRBV29-1 with TRBJ2-2; TRBD1 aligns across 9 bases. V was clipped by 7 bases and J by 6 bases; unmatched bases: 9. The CDR3 spans 14 residues. Looked up from germline, CDR1 is SQVTM and CDR2 is ANQGSEA. CDR3 in amino acids: CSARTGVEAGELFF. Here the CDR3 DNA reads TGCAGCGCCCGGACAGGGGTCGAGGCCGGGGAGCTGTTTTTT.

CDR3 nucleotide sequence: TGTGCCAGCAGTTCGACAGGAAGATTGGGTGAGCAGTTCTTC. Amino acid sequence: CASSSTGRLGEQFF. This chain joins TRBV2 and TRBJ2-1, with D maybe TRBD1 (6 bases). V was clipped by 5 bases and J by 9 bases, with 17 bases between them. The CDR3 loop spans 14 amino acids. The germline CDR1 and CDR2 sequences are SNHLY and FYNNEI.

The chain joins TRBV30 to TRBJ1-5, with D possibly matching TRBD1 (6 bases). V was clipped by 4 bases and J by 5 bases, with 12 bases between them. CDR1 and CDR2 (germline): GTSNPN, SVGIG (reference sequence). There are 13 residues in the CDR3. The CDR3 coding sequence is TGTGCCTGGACCACAGGGTATGATCAGCCCCAGCATTTT. Its translation: CAWTTGYDQPQHF.

The chain has TRBV19 and TRBJ1-5, with unresolved D. Germline V CDR1 and CDR2: LNHDA, SQIVND (reference sequence). The CDR3 runs to 14 residues. The germline V and J ends were trimmed by 3 bases and 3 bases, with 9 bases remaining between them. Here the CDR3 reads CASSISRPNQPQHF. CDR3 coding DNA: TGTGCCAGTAGTATCAGCAGGCCCAATCAGCCCCAGCATTTT.

This sequence joins TRBV5-1 and TRBJ2-7; the D gene is possibly TRBD2 (6 bases). V lost 4 bases, J lost 3 bases, and 11 bases lay in between. The CDR3 is made up of 13 amino acids. Germline V lookup: CDR1 SGHRS, CDR2 YFSETQ. The DNA of the CDR3 is TGCGCCAGCAGCACGGAGGGGATCTACGAGCAGTACTTC. It translates to CASSTEGIYEQYF.

The chain uses TRBV7-9 and TRBJ1-1; D remains unclear. The length of the CDR3 is 12 residues. V dropped 5 bases and J dropped 0 bases, with 4 bases sitting between them. Germline CDR1 and CDR2: SEHNR and FQNEAQ (reference sequence). CDR3 sequence (DNA): TGTGCCAGCAGCCAGGTGAACACTGAAGCTTTCTTT. Translation: CASSQVNTEAFF.

About this clone itself: In the same sample, other DNA sequences code for this CDR3. The chain couples TRBV19 to TRBJ2-1, with 8 bases fitting TRBD2. The ends lost 1 base at V and 1 base at J; junction bases unmatched: 6. CDR3 size: 17 residues. Germline V gives CDR1 LNHDA, CDR2 SQIVND (reference sequence). CDR3 DNA sequence: TGTGCCAGTAGTATAGGGACGAGCGGGAGTTCCTACAATGAGCAGTTCTTC. Translated: CASSIGTSGSSYNEQFF. The variable domain in full, with the rest retrieved from reference TRBV19 and TRBJ2-1, is DGGITQSPKYLFRKEGQNVTLSCEQNLNHDAMYWYRQDPGQGLRLIYYSQIVNDFQKGDIAEGYSVSREKKESFPLTVTSAQKNPTAFYLCASSIGTSGSSYNEQFFGPGTRLTVL.

The chain joins TRBV4-2 to TRBJ2-5, with 8 bases matching TRBD1. The germline V gene has CDR1 LGHNA and CDR2 YNFKEQ. V lost 2 bases and J lost 4; bases outside the gene matches: 9. The CDR3 contains 16 residues. The CDR3, as DNA: TGTGCCAGCAGCCAAAGCGGCAGGGGGCTTGGAGAGACCCAGTACTTC. As protein: CASSQSGRGLGETQYF.

The rearrangement joins TRBV21-1 to TRBJ2-7; no DNA check was done on the table's D call, TRBD1. TRBV21-1 has pseudogene status. The CDR3 has 15 amino acids. CDR3 residues: CASNELTGDLYEQYF. The CDR3 nucleotides read TGTGCCAGCAACGAACTGACAGGGGACCTCTACGAGCAGTACTTC.